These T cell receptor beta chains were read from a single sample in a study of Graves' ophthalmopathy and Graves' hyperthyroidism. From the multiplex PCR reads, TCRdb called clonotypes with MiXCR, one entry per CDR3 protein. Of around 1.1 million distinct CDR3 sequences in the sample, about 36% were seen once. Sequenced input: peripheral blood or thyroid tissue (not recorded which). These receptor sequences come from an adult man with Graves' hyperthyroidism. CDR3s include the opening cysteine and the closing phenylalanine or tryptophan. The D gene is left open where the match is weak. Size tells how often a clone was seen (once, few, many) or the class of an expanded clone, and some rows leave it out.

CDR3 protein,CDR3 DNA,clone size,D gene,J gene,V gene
CASSSTSGRVVQYF,TGTGCCAGCAGCTCGACTAGCGGGAGAGTTGTGCAGTACTTC,many,TRBD2,TRBJ2-7,TRBV7-2
CASSPSGGGSQPQHF,TGTGCCAGCAGCCCCTCCGGGGGGGGCAGTCAGCCCCAGCATTTT,.,.,TRBJ1-5,TRBV9
CASSYPRGRGYTF,TGTGCCAGCAGCTACCCAAGGGGGCGCGGCTACACCTTC,.,TRBD1,TRBJ1-2,TRBV7-9
CATGEGYF,TGCGCCACCGGCGAAGGTTACTTC,.,.,TRBJ2-7,TRBV5-1
CAWKRRDRDSGELFF,TGTGCCTGGAAGAGACGGGACAGGGATTCCGGGGAGCTGTTTTTT,.,TRBD1,TRBJ2-2,TRBV24-1
CSANSRGLVRLGEQYF,TGCAGTGCTAATTCCAGGGGTTTAGTGCGTCTGGGTGAGCAGTACTTC,once,.,TRBJ2-7,TRBV20-1
CASSFMGGTFF,TGTGCCAGCAGCTTCATGGGGGGGACTTTCTTT,few,.,TRBJ1-1,TRBV5-8
CSADGPAGDSPLHF,TGCAGTGCCGACGGGCCCGCCGGAGATTCACCCCTCCACTTT,many,.,TRBJ1-6,TRBV20-1
CATHQGVTYEQYF,TGTGCCACGCACCAGGGGGTTACCTACGAGCAGTACTTC,many,TRBD1,TRBJ2-7,TRBV6-6
CASSYAPNYGYTF,TGTGCCAGCAGTTACGCTCCTAACTATGGCTACACCTTC,.,.,TRBJ1-2,TRBV6-5
CSVHPGENTEAFF,TGCAGCGTCCACCCGGGAGAGAACACTGAAGCTTTCTTT,.,.,TRBJ1-1,TRBV29-1
CASRPDRDYGYTF,TGTGCCAGCAGGCCAGACAGGGACTATGGCTACACCTTC,many,TRBD1,TRBJ1-2,TRBV7-8
CASSIQVNYGYTF,TGTGCCAGCAGTATACAGGTTAACTATGGCTACACCTTC,.,.,TRBJ1-2,TRBV9
CASSETGTVNQPQHF,TGTGCCAGCAGCGAGACCGGGACAGTTAATCAGCCCCAGCATTTT,few,TRBD1,TRBJ1-5,TRBV7-9
CASSLLTGHLGPQHF,TGTGCCAGCAGTTTACTGACGGGCCACCTTGGGCCCCAGCATTTT,few,.,TRBJ1-5,TRBV12-3/TRBV12-4
CAISESTSPGLGLAVANTGELFF,TGTGCCATCAGTGAGTCGACTAGTCCGGGCTTGGGGCTAGCGGTTGCGAACACCGGGGAGCTGTTTTTT,few,TRBD2,TRBJ2-2,TRBV10-3
CASSVESTAYEQYF,TGTGCCAGCAGCGTAGAGAGTACTGCGTACGAGCAGTACTTC,.,.,TRBJ2-7,TRBV9
CASSLRGAPTAEQYF,TGTGCCAGCAGCTTAAGGGGGGCTCCGACAGCCGAGCAGTACTTC,few,.,TRBJ2-7,TRBV7-6
CASSLTIQGLHGYTF,TGTGCCAGCAGCTTAACCATACAGGGTCTGCATGGCTACACCTTC,few,.,TRBJ1-2,TRBV7-8